A selection of T cell receptor beta chains follows, all from one sample in a study of T-cell reconstitution after alpha-beta-depleted transplantation in children. MiXCR was run by TCRdb on the PCR reads, yielding one entry per CDR3 protein. The repertoire has more than 400,000 distinct CDR3 sequences, about an eighth of them found once; the top ten carry about 14%. Sample: PBMCs, mostly from graft donor cells, taken 180 days after TCRalphabeta/CD19-depleted stem cell transplant. These TCRs come from a female patient aged 2-9 years who had a stem cell transplant for aplastic anemia, so the T cells may come from the graft donor. Both conserved end residues are part of each CDR3. Fields, in order: V gene, clone size, D gene, J gene, CDR3 DNA, CDR3 protein. A D gene is named only where the DNA matches it firmly. Clone sizes are given selectively: once, few, many, or a class where the clone is expanded.

TRBV19	.	.	TRBJ1-5	TGTGCCAGTAGTAAGCGCAATCAGCCCCAGCATTTT	CASSKRNQPQHF
TRBV9	few	.	TRBJ2-1	TGTGCCAGCAGCGTAGGCCCCGTCGTGGGGAACTACAATGAGCAGTTCTTC	CASSVGPVVGNYNEQFF
TRBV14	.	.	TRBJ2-7	TGTGCCAGCAGCCTACACCGTTACGAGCAGTACTTC	CASSLHRYEQYF
TRBV4-3	.	.	TRBJ2-7	TGCGCCAGCAGCCAAGATTCGGGGGGCAGGGGTTTCTACGAGCAGTACTTC	CASSQDSGGRGFYEQYF
TRBV11-2	few	TRBD2	TRBJ2-2	TGTGCCAGCAGCTCCTTTTTACAACCGGGACTAGCCTCAACCGGGGAGCTGTTTTTT	CASSSFLQPGLASTGELFF
TRBV7-2	.	.	TRBJ2-1	TGTGCCAGCAGCCCGCAGCGCAATGAGCAGTTCTTC	CASSPQRNEQFF
TRBV29-1	many	.	TRBJ2-2	TGCAGCGTTGAAAAACTAGGAAGCCCCCGGGCCGGGGAGCTGTTTTTT	CSVEKLGSPRAGELFF
TRBV12-3/TRBV12-4	.	TRBD1	TRBJ1-2	TGTGCCAGCAGTAGGGACAGGGCCGGTGGCTACACCTTC	CASSRDRAGGYTF
TRBV12-3/TRBV12-4	.	TRBD1	TRBJ2-5	TGTGCCAGCAGTTGGACAGGGCTAGGGGAGACCCAGTACTTC	CASSWTGLGETQYF
TRBV6-2/TRBV6-3	.	TRBD1	TRBJ2-3	TGTGCCAGCAGGTCAGGGGGAAGGAGCACAGATACGCAGTATTTT	CASRSGGRSTDTQYF
TRBV18	.	.	TRBJ2-1	TGTGCCAGCTCACCACCGGGTGAGCAGTTCTTC	CASSPPGEQFF
TRBV13	.	.	TRBJ2-1	TGTGCCAGCAGCTTAAACCCAGGGTGGTCCTACAATGAGCAGTTCTTC	CASSLNPGWSYNEQFF
TRBV28	few	.	TRBJ2-7	TGTGCCAGCAGTTCCCGGGACACCTACGAGCAGTACTTC	CASSSRDTYEQYF
TRBV9	many	.	TRBJ2-1	TGTGCCAGCAGCGTAACGGGGCACTACAATGAGCAGTTCTTC	CASSVTGHYNEQFF
TRBV11-2	.	.	TRBJ2-7	TGTGCCAGCAGCTTAGACCCCGGGACCTTATGGGGTATCGAGCAGTACTTC	CASSLDPGTLWGIEQYF
TRBV4-3	few	TRBD2	TRBJ2-2	TGCGCCAGCAGCCAGGACGCTCCCGGACTAGCGGGAGTTATCACCGGGGAGCTGTTTTTT	CASSQDAPGLAGVITGELFF
TRBV13	many	TRBD1	TRBJ1-4	TGTGCCAGCAGCCCCGGACAGGCAACTAATGAAAAACTGTTTTTT	CASSPGQATNEKLFF
TRBV7-9	.	.	TRBJ2-3	TGTGCCAGCAGCTTTACGGAATTCACAGATACGCAGTATTTT	CASSFTEFTDTQYF
TRBV4-3	.	.	TRBJ2-5	TGCGCCAGCAGCCAAGATCGGAGCACACGGTGGGAGACCCAGTACTTC	CASSQDRSTRWETQYF
TRBV5-1	few	.	TRBJ1-3	TGCGCCAGCAGCTTGACGGACCTACGTGGAAACACCATATATTTT	CASSLTDLRGNTIYF
TRBV7-3	.	.	TRBJ2-7	TGTGCCAGCAGTCCCTCGCGGGTCAGCTCCTACGAGCAGTACTTC	CASSPSRVSSYEQYF
TRBV11-3	.	.	TRBJ2-5	TGTGCCAGCAGCTTCACCCCTAGGGAAGAGACCCAGTACTTC	CASSFTPREETQYF
TRBV29-1	many	.	TRBJ1-2	TGCAGCGTTGGAATTTTAGGGGGATCCTATGGCTACACCTTC	CSVGILGGSYGYTF
TRBV6-5	many	.	TRBJ2-7	TGTGCCAGCAGTTCATTGGGGCTATCCTACGAGCAGTACTTC	CASSSLGLSYEQYF
TRBV4-3	.	.	TRBJ1-5	TGCGCCAGCAGCCAAGATTTACAGGGAGGATATTATAGCAATCAGCCCCAGCATTTT	CASSQDLQGGYYSNQPQHF
TRBV29-1	.	TRBD1	TRBJ1-3	TGCAGCGCCCACAGGGGGCTCGGTGGAAACACCATATATTTT	CSAHRGLGGNTIYF
TRBV29-1	few	TRBD1	TRBJ1-5	TGCAGCGTTGAAGAAGACAGGGGAAGGAATCAGCCCCAGCATTTT	CSVEEDRGRNQPQHF
TRBV11-2	.	TRBD2	TRBJ2-2	TGTGCCAGCAGCTTTGGATTTAAAGCGGGGACGAACACCGGGGAGCTGTTTTTT	CASSFGFKAGTNTGELFF
TRBV7-2	.	TRBD2	TRBJ2-3	TGTGCCAGCAGCCCACTTACCCTAGCGGACCCGCCAGATACGCAGTATTTT	CASSPLTLADPPDTQYF
TRBV18	.	TRBD1	TRBJ2-5	TGTGCCAGCTCACTCAACCAGGGACAGAGGGAGACCCAGTACTTC	CASSLNQGQRETQYF
TRBV12-3/TRBV12-4	.	.	TRBJ2-1	TGTGCCAGCAGTGGGGACTCAAGACAGGGTTCCTACAATGAGCAGTTCTTC	CASSGDSRQGSYNEQFF
TRBV10-3	.	TRBD1	TRBJ2-1	TGTGCCATCAGTGACCGGGACAGGGTTAATGAGCAGTTCTTC	CAISDRDRVNEQFF
TRBV9	few	TRBD1	TRBJ1-3	TGTGCCAGCAGCCCCCAGGGACAGGGGACTGGAAACACCATATATTTT	CASSPQGQGTGNTIYF
TRBV2	.	.	TRBJ2-2	TGTGCCAGTACGGCAGTTTCCACCGGGGAGCTGTTTTTT	CASTAVSTGELFF
TRBV7-9	few	TRBD1	TRBJ1-1	TGTGCCAGCAGCTTATTTTCGTCAGGGGGACGAGGCACTGAAGCTTTCTTT	CASSLFSSGGRGTEAFF
TRBV28	.	.	TRBJ1-1	TGTGCCAGCACCCCTTGGGAGGGGCTGGGGACTGAAGCTTTCTTT	CASTPWEGLGTEAFF
TRBV12-3/TRBV12-4	many	.	TRBJ1-1	TGTGCCAGCAGTCCCGACCAAGTGGGCACTGAAGCTTTCTTT	CASSPDQVGTEAFF
TRBV7-2	.	.	TRBJ2-1	TGTGCCAGCAGCCGAGGGTCTAGCGTCTACAATGAGCAGTTCTTC	CASSRGSSVYNEQFF
TRBV7-2	many	TRBD1	TRBJ1-5	TGTGCCAGCAGCTTATTACAGGGGGATCAGCCCCAGCATTTT	CASSLLQGDQPQHF
TRBV28	few	.	TRBJ1-2	TGTGCCAGCACCTGGGAGTCTGGCTACACCTTC	CASTWESGYTF
TRBV6-1	.	TRBD1	TRBJ1-5	TGTGCCAGCAGTGACCGGCAGGGGGTCTATCAGCCCCAGCATTTT	CASSDRQGVYQPQHF
TRBV20-1	.	TRBD2	TRBJ2-2	TGCAGTGCTAGATTAGCGGGGACCACCGGGGAGCTGTTTTTT	CSARLAGTTGELFF
TRBV20-1	.	TRBD2	TRBJ2-1	TGCAGTGCTAGGGCCTCGGGACTAGCGGGCCTATACAATGAGCAGTTCTTC	CSARASGLAGLYNEQFF
TRBV5-7	few	TRBD2	TRBJ2-5	TGTGCCAGCAGCACGGGACTAGCGGGAGTTCACGAGACCCAGTACTTC	CASSTGLAGVHETQYF
TRBV28	.	.	TRBJ2-3	TGTGCCAGCAGCATCCCCCTAGCGTACACAGATACGCAGTATTTT	CASSIPLAYTDTQYF
TRBV6-1	.	.	TRBJ2-1	TGTGCCAGCAGTCCCCTGGTGAGCTCCTACAATGAGCAGTTCTTC	CASSPLVSSYNEQFF
TRBV12-3/TRBV12-4	few	.	TRBJ2-7	TGTGCCAGCAGTTTATCTGGGGCGTTTTACGAGCAGTACTTC	CASSLSGAFYEQYF
TRBV20-1	few	TRBD1	TRBJ2-5	TGCAGTGCTAGAGTTTTTGGACAGGTGTTAGAGACCCAGTACTTC	CSARVFGQVLETQYF
TRBV15	.	TRBD2	TRBJ2-1	TGTGCCACCAGCAGAGGGGGTAGCGGGGGTGATGAGCAGTTCTTC	CATSRGGSGGDEQFF
TRBV25-1	few	.	TRBJ2-4	TGTGCCAGCCGTGAGGGGGGGGCGGCCAAAAACATTCAGTACTTC	CASREGGAAKNIQYF
TRBV29-1	.	TRBD2	TRBJ2-1	TGCAGCGTCCACGCCCTTAGCGGGGGGGCATACAATGAGCAGTTCTTC	CSVHALSGGAYNEQFF
TRBV29-1	few	TRBD1	TRBJ2-1	TGCAGCGTGTACAGGGGTTACAATGAGCAGTTCTTC	CSVYRGYNEQFF
TRBV7-9	.	.	TRBJ2-5	TGTGCCAGCAGCCCACGGCCTGGCCAAGAGACCCAGTACTTC	CASSPRPGQETQYF
TRBV7-8	.	TRBD2	TRBJ2-7	TGTGCCAGCAGCTTAGCGCGGTTTCTAGCGGGAGGGGGGTACGAGCAGTACTTC	CASSLARFLAGGGYEQYF
TRBV28	few	.	TRBJ2-3	TGTGCCAGCAGCCCGCGGGACAATCGTGGGGATACGCAGTATTTT	CASSPRDNRGDTQYF